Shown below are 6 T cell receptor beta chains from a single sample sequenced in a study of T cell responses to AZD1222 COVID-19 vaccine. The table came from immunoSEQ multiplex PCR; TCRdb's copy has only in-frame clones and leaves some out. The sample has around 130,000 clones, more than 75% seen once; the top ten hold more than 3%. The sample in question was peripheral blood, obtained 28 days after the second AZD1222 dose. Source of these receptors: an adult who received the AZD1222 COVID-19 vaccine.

CDR3 loop: CASSPRTGELFF. The DNA of the CDR3 is TGTGCCAGCTCGCCCCGGACCGGGGAGCTGTTTTTT. The chain has TRBV18 and TRBJ2-2; no firm D call. The CDR3 runs 12 residues. The ends were cut back, 6 bases at V and 5 bases at J, with 7 bases in the middle. In germline, CDR1 is KGHSH, CDR2 LQKENI.

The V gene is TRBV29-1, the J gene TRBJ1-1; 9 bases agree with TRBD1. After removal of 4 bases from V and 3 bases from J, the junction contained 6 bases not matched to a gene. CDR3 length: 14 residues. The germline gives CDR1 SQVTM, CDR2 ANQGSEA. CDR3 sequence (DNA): TGCAGCGTTGCCCGGGACAGGGCCCACACTGAAGCTTTCTTT. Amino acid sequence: CSVARDRAHTEAFF.

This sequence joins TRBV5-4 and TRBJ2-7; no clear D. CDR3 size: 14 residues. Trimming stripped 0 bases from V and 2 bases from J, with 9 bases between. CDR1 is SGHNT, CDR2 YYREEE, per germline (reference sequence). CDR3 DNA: TGTGCCAGCAGCTTGGGGGTGAGTCCCTACGAGCAGTACTTC. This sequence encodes CASSLGVSPYEQYF.

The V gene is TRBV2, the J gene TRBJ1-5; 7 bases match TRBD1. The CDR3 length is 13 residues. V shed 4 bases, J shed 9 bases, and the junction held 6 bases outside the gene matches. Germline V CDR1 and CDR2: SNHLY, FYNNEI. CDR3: CASSGGQAMPQHF. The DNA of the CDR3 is TGTGCCAGCAGTGGCGGACAGGCCATGCCCCAGCATTTT.

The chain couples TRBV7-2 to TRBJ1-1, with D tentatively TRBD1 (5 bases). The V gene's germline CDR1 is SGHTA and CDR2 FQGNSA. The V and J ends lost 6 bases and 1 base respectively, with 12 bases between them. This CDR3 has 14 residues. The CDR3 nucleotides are TGTGCCAGCAGACTCCCGACAGAGAACACTGAAGCTTTCTTT. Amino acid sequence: CASRLPTENTEAFF.

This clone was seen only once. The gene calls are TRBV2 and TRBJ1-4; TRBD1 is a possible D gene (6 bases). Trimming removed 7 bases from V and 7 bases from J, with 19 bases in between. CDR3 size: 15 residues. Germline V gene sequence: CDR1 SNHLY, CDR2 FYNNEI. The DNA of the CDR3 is TGTGCCAGCATTCGGATGGGGGCCAGGGGTGAAAAACTGTTTTTT. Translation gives CASIRMGARGEKLFF.